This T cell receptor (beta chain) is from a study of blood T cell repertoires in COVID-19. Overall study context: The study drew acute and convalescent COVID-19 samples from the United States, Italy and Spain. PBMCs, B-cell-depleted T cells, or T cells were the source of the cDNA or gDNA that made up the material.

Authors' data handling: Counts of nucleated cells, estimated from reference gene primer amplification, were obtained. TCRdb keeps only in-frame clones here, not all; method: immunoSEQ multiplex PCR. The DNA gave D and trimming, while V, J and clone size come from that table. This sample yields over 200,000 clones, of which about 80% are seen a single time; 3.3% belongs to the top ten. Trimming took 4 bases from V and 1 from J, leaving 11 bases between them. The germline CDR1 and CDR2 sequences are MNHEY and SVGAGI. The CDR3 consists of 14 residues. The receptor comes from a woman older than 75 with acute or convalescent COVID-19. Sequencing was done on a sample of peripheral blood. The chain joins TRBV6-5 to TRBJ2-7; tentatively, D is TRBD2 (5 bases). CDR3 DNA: TGTGCCAGCAGTTTGAGCCCGGGGTCCTACGAGCAGTACTTC. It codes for CASSLSPGSYEQYF.